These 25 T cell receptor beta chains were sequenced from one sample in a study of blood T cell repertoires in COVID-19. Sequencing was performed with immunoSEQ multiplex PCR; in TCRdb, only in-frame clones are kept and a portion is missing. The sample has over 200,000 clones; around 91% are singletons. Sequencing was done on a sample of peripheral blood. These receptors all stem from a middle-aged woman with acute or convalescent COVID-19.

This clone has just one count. The CDR3 DNA reads TGTGCCAGCTCACCAGAGAGTCATCAGCCCCAGCATTTT. This encodes CASSPESHQPQHF. The rearrangement links TRBV18 to TRBJ1-5; D unresolved. Between the trimmed V and J ends, which lost 2 bases and 5 bases, there was a span of 7 bases. This CDR3 comprises 13 residues. Germline V lookup: CDR1 KGHSH, CDR2 LQKENI.

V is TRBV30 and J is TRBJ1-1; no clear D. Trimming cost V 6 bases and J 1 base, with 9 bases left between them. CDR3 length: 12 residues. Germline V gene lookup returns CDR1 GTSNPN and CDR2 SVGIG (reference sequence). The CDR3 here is CACPRGNTEAFF. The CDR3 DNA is TGTGCCTGCCCCAGAGGGAACACTGAAGCTTTCTTT.

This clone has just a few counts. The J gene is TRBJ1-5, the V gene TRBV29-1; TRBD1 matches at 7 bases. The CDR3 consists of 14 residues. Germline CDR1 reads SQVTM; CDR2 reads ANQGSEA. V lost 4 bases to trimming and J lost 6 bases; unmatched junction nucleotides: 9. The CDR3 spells CSVVFQGDSQPQHF. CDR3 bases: TGCAGCGTTGTTTTCCAGGGGGACAGTCAGCCCCAGCATTTT.

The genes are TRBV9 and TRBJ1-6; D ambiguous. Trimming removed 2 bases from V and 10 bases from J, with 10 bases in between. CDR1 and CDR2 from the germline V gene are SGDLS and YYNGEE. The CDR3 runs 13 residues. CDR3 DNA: TGTGCCAGCAGCGTTAGTTCTTTGTCACCCCTCCACTTT. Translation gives CASSVSSLSPLHF.

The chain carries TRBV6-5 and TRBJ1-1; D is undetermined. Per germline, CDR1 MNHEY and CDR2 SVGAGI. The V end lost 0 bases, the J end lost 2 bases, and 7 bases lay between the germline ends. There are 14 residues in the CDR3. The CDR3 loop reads CASSYSTKNTEAFF. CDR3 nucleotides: TGTGCCAGCAGTTACTCGACTAAAAACACTGAAGCTTTCTTT.

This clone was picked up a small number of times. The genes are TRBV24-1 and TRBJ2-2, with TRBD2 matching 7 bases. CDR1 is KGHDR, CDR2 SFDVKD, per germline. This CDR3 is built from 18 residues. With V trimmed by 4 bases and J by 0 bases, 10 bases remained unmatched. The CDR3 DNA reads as TGTGCCACCAGTGAACCCCCGGGGGGAAACACGAACACCGGGGAGCTGTTTTTT. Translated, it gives CATSEPPGGNTNTGELFF.

In DNA, the CDR3 is TGTGCCTGGAGACAGGGCAGCTCCTACAATGAGCAGTTCTTC. Translated: CAWRQGSSYNEQFF. The rearrangement links TRBV30 to TRBJ2-1; a possible D gene is TRBD1 (6 bases). V was clipped by 3 bases and J by 0 bases, with 9 bases between them. Germline assignment: CDR1 GTSNPN and CDR2 SVGIG (reference sequence). The CDR3 is 14 residues long.

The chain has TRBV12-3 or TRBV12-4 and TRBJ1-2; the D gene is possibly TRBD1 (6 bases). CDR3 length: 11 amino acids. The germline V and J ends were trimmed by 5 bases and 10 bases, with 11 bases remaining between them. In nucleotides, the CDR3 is TGTGCCAGCAGTGAGGGACACCACTACACCTTC. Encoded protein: CASSEGHHYTF.

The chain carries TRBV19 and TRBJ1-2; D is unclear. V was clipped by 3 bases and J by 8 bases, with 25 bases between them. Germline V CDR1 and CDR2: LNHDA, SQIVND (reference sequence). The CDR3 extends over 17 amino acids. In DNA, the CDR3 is TGTGCCAGTAGTATCCTCCTACCCTCCCCGACTCCAATGGGCTACACCTTC. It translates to CASSILLPSPTPMGYTF.

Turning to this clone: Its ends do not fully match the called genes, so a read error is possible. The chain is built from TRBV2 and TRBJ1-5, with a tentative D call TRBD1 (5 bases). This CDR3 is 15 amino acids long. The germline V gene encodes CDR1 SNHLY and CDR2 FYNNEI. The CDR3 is CASRANGNSNQPQHF. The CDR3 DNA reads TGTGCAAGCAGGGCTAACGGGAATAGCAATCAGCCCCAGCATTTT.

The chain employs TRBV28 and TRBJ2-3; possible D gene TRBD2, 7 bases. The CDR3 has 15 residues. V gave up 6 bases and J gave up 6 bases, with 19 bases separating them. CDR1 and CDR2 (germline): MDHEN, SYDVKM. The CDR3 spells CASSRRGGAGDTQYF. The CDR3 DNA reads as TGTGCCAGCAGCCGTAGAGGGGGGGCGGGGGATACGCAGTATTTT.

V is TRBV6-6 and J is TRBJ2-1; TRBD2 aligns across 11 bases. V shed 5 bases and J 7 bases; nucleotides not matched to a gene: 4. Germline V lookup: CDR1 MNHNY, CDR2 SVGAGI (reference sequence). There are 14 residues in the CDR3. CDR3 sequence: CASSNSGGGNEQFF. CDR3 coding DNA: TGTGCCAGCAGTAATAGCGGGGGGGGTAATGAGCAGTTCTTC.

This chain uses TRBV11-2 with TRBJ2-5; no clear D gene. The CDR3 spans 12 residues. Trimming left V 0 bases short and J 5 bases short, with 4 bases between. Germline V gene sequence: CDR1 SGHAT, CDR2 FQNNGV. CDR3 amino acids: CASSLDSETQYF. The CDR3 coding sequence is TGTGCCAGCAGCTTAGATTCGGAGACCCAGTACTTC.

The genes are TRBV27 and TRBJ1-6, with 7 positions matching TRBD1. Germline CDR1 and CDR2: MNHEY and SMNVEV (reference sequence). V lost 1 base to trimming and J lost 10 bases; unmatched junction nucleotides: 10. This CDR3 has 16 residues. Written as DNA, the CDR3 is TGTGCCAGCAGTTTATGGGTTAGACAGGGCTACTCACCCCTCCACTTT. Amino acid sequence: CASSLWVRQGYSPLHF.

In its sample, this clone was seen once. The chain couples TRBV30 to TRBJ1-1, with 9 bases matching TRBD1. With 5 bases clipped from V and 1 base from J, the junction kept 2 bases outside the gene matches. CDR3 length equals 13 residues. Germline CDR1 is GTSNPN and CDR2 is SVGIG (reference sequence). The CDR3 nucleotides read TGTGCCTGGGGGACAGGGCCGAACACTGAAGCTTTCTTT. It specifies CAWGTGPNTEAFF.

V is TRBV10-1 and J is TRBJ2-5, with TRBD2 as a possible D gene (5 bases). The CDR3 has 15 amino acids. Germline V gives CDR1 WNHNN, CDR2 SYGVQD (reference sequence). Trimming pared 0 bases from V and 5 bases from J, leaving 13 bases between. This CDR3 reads CASSESYGERETQYF. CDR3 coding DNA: TGCGCCAGCAGTGAGTCGTACGGGGAGAGGGAGACCCAGTACTTC.

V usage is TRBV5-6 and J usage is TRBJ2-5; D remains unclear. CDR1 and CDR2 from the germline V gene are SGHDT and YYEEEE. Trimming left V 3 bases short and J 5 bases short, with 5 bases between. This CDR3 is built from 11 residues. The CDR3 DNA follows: TGTGCCAGCAGCTCCCTGGAGACCCAGTACTTC. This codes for CASSSLETQYF. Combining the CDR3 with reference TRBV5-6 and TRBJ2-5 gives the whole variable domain DAGVTQSPTHLIKTRGQQVTLRCSPKSGHDTVSWYQQALGQGPQFIFQYYEEEERQRGNFPDRFSGHQFPNYSSELNVNALLLGDSALYLCASSSLETQYFGPGTRLLVL.

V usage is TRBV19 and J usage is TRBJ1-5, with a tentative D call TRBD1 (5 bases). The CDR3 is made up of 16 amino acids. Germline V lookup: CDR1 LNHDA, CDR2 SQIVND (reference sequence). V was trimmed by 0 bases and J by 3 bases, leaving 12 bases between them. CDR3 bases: TGTGCCAGTAGTATAGATCATTCGGACAACAATCAGCCCCAGCATTTT. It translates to CASSIDHSDNNQPQHF.

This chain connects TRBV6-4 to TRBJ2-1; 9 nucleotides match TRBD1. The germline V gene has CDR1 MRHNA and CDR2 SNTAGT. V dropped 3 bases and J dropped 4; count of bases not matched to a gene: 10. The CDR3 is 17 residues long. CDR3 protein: CASSDHHRDREYNEQFF. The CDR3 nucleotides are TGTGCCAGCAGTGATCACCACCGGGACAGGGAATACAATGAGCAGTTCTTC.

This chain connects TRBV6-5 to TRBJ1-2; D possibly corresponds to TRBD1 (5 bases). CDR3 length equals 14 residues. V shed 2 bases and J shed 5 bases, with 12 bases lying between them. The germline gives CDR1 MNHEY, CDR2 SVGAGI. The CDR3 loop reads CASSYSQGLYGYTF. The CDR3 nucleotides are TGTGCCAGCAGTTACAGCCAGGGTCTTTATGGCTACACCTTC.

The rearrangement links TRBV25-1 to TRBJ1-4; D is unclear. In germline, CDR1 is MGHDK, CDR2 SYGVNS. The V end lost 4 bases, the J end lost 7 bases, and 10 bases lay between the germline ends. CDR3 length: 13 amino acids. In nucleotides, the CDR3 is TGTGCCAGCAGTGTTCTAGGGAGTGAAAAACTGTTTTTT. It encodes CASSVLGSEKLFF.

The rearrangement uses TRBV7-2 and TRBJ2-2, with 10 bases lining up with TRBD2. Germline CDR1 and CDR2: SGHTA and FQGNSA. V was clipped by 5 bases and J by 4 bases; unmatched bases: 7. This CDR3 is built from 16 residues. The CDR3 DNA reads TGTGCCAGCAGCCCCAGAGTAGCGGGGGGCACCGGGGAGCTGTTTTTT. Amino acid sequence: CASSPRVAGGTGELFF.

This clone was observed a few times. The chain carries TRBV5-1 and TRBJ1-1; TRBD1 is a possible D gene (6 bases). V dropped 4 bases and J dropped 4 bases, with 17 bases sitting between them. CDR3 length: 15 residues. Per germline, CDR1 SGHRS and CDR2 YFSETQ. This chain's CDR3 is CASSAFAGAGTEAFF. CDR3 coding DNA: TGCGCCAGCAGCGCTTTCGCGGGGGCTGGCACTGAAGCTTTCTTT.

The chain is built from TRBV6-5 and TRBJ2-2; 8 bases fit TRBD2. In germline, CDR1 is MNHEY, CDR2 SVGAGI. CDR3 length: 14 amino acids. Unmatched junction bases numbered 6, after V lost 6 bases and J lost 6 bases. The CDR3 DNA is TGTGCCAGCAGCCGGGGGGGTTTGGCCGGGGAGCTGTTTTTT. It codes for CASSRGGLAGELFF.

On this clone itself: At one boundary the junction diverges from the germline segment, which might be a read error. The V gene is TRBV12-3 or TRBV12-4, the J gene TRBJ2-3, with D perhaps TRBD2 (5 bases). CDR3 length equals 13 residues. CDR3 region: CASSLSRVLVSDF. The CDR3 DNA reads TGTGCCAGCAGTTTATCGCGGGTGCTTGTATCGGATTTT.